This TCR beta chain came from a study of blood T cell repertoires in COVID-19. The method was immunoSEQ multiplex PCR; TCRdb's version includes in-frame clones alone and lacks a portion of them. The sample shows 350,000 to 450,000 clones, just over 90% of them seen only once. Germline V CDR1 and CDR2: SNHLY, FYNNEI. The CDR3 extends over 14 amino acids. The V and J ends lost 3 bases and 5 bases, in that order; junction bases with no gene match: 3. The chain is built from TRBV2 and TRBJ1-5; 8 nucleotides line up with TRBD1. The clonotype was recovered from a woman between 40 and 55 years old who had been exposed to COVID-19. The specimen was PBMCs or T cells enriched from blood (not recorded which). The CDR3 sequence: CASSDGRGHQPQHF. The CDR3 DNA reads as TGTGCCAGCAGTGATGGCAGGGGGCATCAGCCCCAGCATTTT.